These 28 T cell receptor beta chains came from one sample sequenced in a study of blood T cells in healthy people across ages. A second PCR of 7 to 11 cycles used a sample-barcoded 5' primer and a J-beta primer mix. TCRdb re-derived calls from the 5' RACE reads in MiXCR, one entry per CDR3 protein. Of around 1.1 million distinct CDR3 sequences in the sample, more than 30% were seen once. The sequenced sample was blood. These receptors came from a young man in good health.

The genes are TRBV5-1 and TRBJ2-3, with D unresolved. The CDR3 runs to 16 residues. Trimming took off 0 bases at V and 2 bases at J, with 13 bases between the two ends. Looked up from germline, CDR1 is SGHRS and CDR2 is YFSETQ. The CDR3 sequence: CASSLDGLKITDTQYF. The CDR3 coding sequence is TGCGCCAGCAGCTTGGACGGCCTGAAGATCACAGATACGCAGTATTTT.

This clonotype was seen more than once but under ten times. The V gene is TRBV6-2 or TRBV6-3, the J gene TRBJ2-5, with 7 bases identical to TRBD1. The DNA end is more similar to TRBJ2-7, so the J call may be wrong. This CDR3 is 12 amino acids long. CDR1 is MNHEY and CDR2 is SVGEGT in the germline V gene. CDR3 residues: CASSADRTEQYF. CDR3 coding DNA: TGTGCCAGCAGTGCGGACAGGACCGAGCAGTACTTC.

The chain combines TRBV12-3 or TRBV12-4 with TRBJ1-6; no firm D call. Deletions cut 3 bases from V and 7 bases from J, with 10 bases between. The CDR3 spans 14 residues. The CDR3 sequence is CASSFEGYNSPLHF. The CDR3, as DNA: TGTGCCAGCAGTTTTGAAGGGTACAATTCACCCCTCCACTTT.

The CDR3 DNA follows: TGCGCCAGCAGCTTTTTATTCCGGATCCGGACAGGTCCCAATCAGCCCCAGCATTTT. This codes for CASSFLFRIRTGPNQPQHF. The chain has TRBV5-1 and TRBJ1-5; 7 positions agree with TRBD1. From germline, CDR1 is SGHRS and CDR2 YFSETQ. V lost 2 bases, J lost 3 bases, and 17 bases stayed unmatched. The CDR3 extends over 19 amino acids.

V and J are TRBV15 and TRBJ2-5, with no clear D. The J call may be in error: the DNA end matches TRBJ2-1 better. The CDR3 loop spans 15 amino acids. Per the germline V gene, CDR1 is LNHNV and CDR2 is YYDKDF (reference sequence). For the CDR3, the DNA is TGTGCCACCAGCAGAGATTTGGCGGTACGAGAGACCCAGTTCTTC. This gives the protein CATSRDLAVRETQFF.

The CDR3 DNA follows: TGTGCCAGCAGCCTTGCGGCGGCCCCGGAGACCCAGTACTTC. Its translation is CASSLAAAPETQYF. The chain joins TRBV3-1 to TRBJ2-5; unclear D gene. Germline CDR1 reads LGHDT; CDR2 reads YNNKEL (reference sequence). This CDR3 has 14 residues. The ends were cut back, 4 bases at V and 5 bases at J, with 14 bases in the middle.

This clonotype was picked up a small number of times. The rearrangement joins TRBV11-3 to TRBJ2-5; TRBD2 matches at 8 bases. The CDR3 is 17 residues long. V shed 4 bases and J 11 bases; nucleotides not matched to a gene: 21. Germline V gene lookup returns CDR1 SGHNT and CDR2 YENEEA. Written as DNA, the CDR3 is TGTGCCAGCAGCTCCCCCCGGGAGGGGACTTATAACGATGAGCAGTACTTC. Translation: CASSSPREGTYNDEQYF.

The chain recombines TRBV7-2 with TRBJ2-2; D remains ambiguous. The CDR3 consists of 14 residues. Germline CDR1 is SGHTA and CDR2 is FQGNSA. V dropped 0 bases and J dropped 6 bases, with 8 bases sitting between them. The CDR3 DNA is TGTGCCAGCAGCTTAGCTAACAGCCCCGGGGAGCTGTTTTTT. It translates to CASSLANSPGELFF.

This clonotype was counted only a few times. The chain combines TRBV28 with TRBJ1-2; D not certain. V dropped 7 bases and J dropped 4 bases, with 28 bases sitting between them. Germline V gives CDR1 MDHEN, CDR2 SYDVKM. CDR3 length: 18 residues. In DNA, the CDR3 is TGTGCCAGCACCATTGAATGGGGATCGGGCCCGTATCTCTATGGCTACACCTTC. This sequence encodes CASTIEWGSGPYLYGYTF.

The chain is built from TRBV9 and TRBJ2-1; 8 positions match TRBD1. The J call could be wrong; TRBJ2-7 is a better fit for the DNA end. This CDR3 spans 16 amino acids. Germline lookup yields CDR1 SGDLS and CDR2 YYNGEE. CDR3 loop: CASSAPTGVSYNEQYF. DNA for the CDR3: TGTGCCAGCAGCGCACCGACAGGGGTGTCCTACAATGAGCAGTACTTC.

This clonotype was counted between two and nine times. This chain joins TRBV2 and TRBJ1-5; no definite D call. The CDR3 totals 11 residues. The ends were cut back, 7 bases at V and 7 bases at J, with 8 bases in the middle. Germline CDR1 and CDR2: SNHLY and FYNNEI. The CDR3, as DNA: TGTGCCAGCACGATAGGGCAGCCCCAGCATTTT. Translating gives CASTIGQPQHF.

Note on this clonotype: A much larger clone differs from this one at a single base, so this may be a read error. This chain's CDR3 is CSTRNSQGNTEAFF. As DNA, the CDR3 is TGCAGTACTAGAAACAGTCAGGGGAACACTGAAGCTTTCTTT. V and J are TRBV20-1 and TRBJ1-1; tentatively, D is TRBD1 (5 bases). Per the germline V gene, CDR1 is DFQATT and CDR2 is SNEGSKA (reference sequence). The CDR3 is made up of 14 amino acids.

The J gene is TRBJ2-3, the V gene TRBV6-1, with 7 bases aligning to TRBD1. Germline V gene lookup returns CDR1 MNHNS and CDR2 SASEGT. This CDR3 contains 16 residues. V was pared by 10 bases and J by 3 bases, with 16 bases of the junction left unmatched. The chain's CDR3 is CATSRTGLEATDTQYF. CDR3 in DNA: TGTGCCACCTCCAGGACAGGACTTGAGGCAACAGATACGCAGTATTTT.

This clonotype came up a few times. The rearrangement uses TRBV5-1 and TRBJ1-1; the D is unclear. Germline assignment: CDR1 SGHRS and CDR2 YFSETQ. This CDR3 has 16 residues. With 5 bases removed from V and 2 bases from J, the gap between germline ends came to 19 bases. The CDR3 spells CASRTRIGLVNTEAFF. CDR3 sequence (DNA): TGCGCCAGCAGGACGAGAATAGGTTTAGTCAACACTGAAGCTTTCTTT.

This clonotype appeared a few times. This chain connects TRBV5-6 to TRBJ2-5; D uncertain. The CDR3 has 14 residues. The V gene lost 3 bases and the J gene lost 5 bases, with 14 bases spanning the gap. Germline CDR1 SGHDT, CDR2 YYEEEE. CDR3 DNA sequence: TGTGCCAGCAGCTCGCGTATGGGGATTGAGACCCAGTACTTC. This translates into CASSSRMGIETQYF. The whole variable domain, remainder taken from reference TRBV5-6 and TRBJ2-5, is DAGVTQSPTHLIKTRGQQVTLRCSPKSGHDTVSWYQQALGQGPQFIFQYYEEEERQRGNFPDRFSGHQFPNYSSELNVNALLLGDSALYLCASSSRMGIETQYFGPGTRLLVL.

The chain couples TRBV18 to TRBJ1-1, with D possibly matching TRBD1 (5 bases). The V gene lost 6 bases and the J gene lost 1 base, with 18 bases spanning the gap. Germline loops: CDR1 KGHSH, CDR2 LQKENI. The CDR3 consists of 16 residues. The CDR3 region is CASSRGTRGPNTEAFF. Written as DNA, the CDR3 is TGTGCCAGCTCCCGTGGAACCCGGGGACCGAACACTGAAGCTTTCTTT.

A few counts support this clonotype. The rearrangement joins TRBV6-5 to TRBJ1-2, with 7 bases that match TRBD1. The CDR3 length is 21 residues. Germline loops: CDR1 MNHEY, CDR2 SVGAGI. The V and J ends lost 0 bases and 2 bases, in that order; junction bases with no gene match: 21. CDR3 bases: TGTGCCAGCAGTTACTCGATCATAGCCTCTCCTAGGACAGGCCTAAACTATGGCTACACCTTC. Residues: CASSYSIIASPRTGLNYGYTF.

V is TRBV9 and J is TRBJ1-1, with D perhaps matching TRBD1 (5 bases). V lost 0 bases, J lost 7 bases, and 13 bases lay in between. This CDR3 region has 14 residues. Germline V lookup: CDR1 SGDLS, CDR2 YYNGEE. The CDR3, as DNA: TGTGCCAGCAGCGTAGTGGAGGGGTCCCTTGAAGCTTTCTTT. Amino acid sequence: CASSVVEGSLEAFF. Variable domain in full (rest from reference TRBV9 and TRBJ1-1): DSGVTQTPKHLITATGQRVTLRCSPRSGDLSVYWYQQSLDQGLQFLIQYYNGEERAKGNILERFSAQQFPDLHSELNLSSLELGDSALYFCASSVVEGSLEAFFGQGTRLTVV.

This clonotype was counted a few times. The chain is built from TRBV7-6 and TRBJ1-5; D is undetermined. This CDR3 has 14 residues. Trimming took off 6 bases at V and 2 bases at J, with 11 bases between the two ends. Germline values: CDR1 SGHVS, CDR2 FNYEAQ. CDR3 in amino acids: CASSVEAGNQPQHF. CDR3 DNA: TGTGCCAGCAGTGTAGAGGCCGGCAATCAGCCCCAGCATTTT.

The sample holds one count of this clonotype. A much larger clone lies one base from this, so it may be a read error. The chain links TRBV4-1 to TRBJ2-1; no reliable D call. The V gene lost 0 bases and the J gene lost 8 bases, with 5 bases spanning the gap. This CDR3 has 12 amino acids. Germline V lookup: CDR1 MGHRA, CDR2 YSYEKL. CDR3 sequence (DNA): TGCGCCAGCAGCCAAGATGGGCATGAGCAGTTCTTC. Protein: CASSQDGHEQFF.

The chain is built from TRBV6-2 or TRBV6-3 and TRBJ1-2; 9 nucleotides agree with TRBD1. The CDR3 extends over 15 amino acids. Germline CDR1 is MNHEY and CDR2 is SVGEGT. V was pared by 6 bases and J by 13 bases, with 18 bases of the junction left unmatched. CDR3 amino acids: CASSPTGGSSPSGTF. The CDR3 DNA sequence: TGTGCCAGCAGCCCTACAGGGGGCTCCTCTCCCTCGGGCACCTTC.

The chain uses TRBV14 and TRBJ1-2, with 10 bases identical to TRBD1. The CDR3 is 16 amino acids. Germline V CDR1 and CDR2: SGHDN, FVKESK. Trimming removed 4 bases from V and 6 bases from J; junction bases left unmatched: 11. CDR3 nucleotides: TGTGCCAGCAGCCCCGGGACAGGGGATACAGGTCATGGCTACACCTTC. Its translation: CASSPGTGDTGHGYTF.

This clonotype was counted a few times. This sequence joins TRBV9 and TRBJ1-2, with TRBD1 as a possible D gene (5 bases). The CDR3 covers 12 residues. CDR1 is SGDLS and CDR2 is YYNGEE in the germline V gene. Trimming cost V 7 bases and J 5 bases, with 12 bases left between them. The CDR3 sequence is CASEGGTYGYTF. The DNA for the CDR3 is TGTGCCAGCGAGGGCGGGACTTATGGCTACACCTTC.

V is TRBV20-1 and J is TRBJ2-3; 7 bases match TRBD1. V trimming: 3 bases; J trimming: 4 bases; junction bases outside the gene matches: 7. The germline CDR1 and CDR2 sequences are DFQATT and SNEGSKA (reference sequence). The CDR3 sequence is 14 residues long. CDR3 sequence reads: CSARDRTSSDTQYF. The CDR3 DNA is TGCAGTGCTAGGGACAGGACTTCCTCAGATACGCAGTATTTT.

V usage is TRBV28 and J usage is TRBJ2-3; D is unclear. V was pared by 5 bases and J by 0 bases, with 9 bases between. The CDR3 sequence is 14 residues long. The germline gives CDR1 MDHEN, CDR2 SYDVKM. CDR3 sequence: CASSPHTSTDTQYF. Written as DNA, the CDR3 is TGTGCCAGCAGTCCACACACGAGCACAGATACGCAGTATTTT.

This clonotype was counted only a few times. The CDR3 sequence is CASRSDLSETQYF. CDR3 nucleotides: TGTGCCAGCAGGTCCGATTTGTCAGAGACCCAGTACTTC. The chain employs TRBV7-2 and TRBJ2-5; D is unclear. Germline CDR1 SGHTA, CDR2 FQGNSA. The CDR3 spans 13 residues. V lost 6 bases and J lost 4, with 12 bases in between.

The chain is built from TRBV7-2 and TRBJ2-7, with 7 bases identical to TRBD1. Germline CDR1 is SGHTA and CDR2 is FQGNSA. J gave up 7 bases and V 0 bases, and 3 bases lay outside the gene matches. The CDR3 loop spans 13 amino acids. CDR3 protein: CASSLADRREQYF. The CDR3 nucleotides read TGTGCCAGCAGCTTAGCGGACAGGCGAGAGCAGTACTTC.

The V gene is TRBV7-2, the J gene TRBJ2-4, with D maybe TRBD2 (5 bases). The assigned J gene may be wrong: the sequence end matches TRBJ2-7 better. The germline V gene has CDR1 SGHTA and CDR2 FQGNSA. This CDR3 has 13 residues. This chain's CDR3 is CASSFLRADEQYF. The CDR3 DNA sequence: TGTGCCAGCAGCTTCCTTCGAGCGGACGAGCAGTACTTC.